This TCR beta chain was documented in a study of shared clonotypes between healthy human individuals. Study-wide findings and caveats: Among donors, sharing of clonotypes was expected to be affected by sequencing depth. Rarefaction analysis demonstrated incomplete sorted-subset sequencing notwithstanding large depth. It was the non-shared clonotypes that had lower generation probabilities than clonotypes shared by all four donors.

Positively selected for CCR7, the CD45RO-negative cells used as naive CD8 cells excluded terminally differentiated effector memory CD45RA+ cells. This CDR3 contains 14 residues. The V end was cut by 2 bases, the J end by 1 base, with 8 bases between. Germline-derived CDR1 and CDR2 are MNHNS and SASEGT. Concerning this clone itself: Its antigen is currently unknown. Other DNA variants within this sample encode the same CDR3.

In the authors' workflow: Filtering of immunoSEQ junctional sequences could not match full-length read filtering. Here immunoSEQ multiplex PCR was the method, and the copy in TCRdb shows in-frame clones only, minus some. Clone size and V and J calls were adopted from that table, with D and trimming inferred from the DNA. In the table there are about 2.1 million clones, about 94% of which are singletons. The chain is built from TRBV6-1 and TRBJ1-1, with no clear D. Sample: naive CD8+ T cells from PBMCs. The sequence was obtained from a man aged 18 to 35 in good health. Some clones in this sample may be carry-over from other donors' samples. CDR3 protein: CASSERAPNTEAFF. The CDR3 bases are TGTGCCAGCAGTGAAAGGGCGCCGAACACTGAAGCTTTCTTT.